Presented here are 2 T cell receptor beta chains from one specimen sequenced in a study of cytomegalovirus exposure and HLA in healthy donors. The PCR contained 60 Vbeta and 13 Jbeta primers. The protocol was immunoSEQ multiplex PCR, while the TCRdb copy is restricted to in-frame clones and leaves out a portion. The repertoire holds about 130,000 clones, with approximately 82% as singletons. The specimen was PBMCs. The receptors come from a woman in her late teens or twenties in good health and CMV-seropositive.

This clone appeared once. The gene calls are TRBV7-9 and TRBJ1-1, with D possibly being TRBD1 (6 bases). Germline V gene sequence: CDR1 SEHNR, CDR2 FQNEAQ (reference sequence). V lost 5 bases and J lost 7, with 14 bases in between. The CDR3 totals 13 residues. Here the CDR3 reads CASSQATGSEAFF. CDR3 nucleotides: TGTGCCAGCAGCCAAGCTACAGGGAGTGAAGCTTTCTTT.

The chain uses TRBV19 and TRBJ1-2; 7 positions agree with TRBD1. Germline lookup yields CDR1 LNHDA and CDR2 SQIVND (reference sequence). This CDR3 comprises 14 residues. Trimming at V came to 6 bases and at J to 8 bases, leaving 12 bases not matched to a gene. The CDR3 sequence is CASSPGQRSGGYTF. As DNA, the CDR3 is TGTGCCAGTAGCCCGGGACAGCGATCTGGCGGCTACACCTTC.